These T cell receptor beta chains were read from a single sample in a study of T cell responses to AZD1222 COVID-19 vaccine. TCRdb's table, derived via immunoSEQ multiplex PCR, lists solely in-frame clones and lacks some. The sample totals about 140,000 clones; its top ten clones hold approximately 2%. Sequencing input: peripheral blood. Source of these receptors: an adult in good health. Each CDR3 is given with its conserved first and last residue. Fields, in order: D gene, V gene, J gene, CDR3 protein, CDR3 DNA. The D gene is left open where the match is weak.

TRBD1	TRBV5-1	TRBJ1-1	CASSLNRQGTEAFF	TGCGCCAGCAGCTTGAATAGACAGGGCACTGAAGCTTTCTTT
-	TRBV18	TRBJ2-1	CASSPSGQNEQFF	TGTGCCAGCTCACCTTCAGGACAGAATGAGCAGTTCTTC
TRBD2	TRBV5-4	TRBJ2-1	CASRRTSGSFYNEQFF	TGTGCCAGCAGGCGGACTAGCGGATCCTTCTACAATGAGCAGTTCTTC
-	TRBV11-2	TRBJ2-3	CASSLLQGTDTQYF	TGTGCCAGCAGCTTATTACAGGGAACAGATACGCAGTATTTT
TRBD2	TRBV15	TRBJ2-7	CATSRDLAASSYEQYF	TGTGCCACCAGCAGAGATCTAGCGGCTAGCTCCTACGAGCAGTACTTC
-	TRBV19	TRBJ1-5	CASSPTNQPQHF	TGTGCCAGTAGCCCAACCAATCAGCCCCAGCATTTT
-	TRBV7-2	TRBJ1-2	CASSFDRSNYGYTF	TGTGCCAGCAGCTTTGACAGATCTAACTATGGCTACACCTTC
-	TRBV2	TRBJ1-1	CASSEDAGLMNTEAFF	TGTGCCAGCAGTGAAGACGCAGGGTTAATGAACACTGAAGCTTTCTTT
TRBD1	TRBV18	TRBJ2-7	CASSPRTGGTYEQYF	TGTGCCAGCTCACCACGCACAGGGGGCACTTACGAGCAGTACTTC
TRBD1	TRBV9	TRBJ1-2	CASSGSGQGYGYTF	TGTGCCAGCAGCGGTTCGGGACAGGGGTATGGCTACACCTTC
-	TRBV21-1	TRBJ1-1	CASSKALFTVNMNTEAFF	TGTGCCAGCAGCAAAGCGCTTTTTACAGTTAATATGAACACTGAAGCTTTCTTT
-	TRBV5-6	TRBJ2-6	CASRYPGANVLTF	TGTGCCAGCAGATACCCTGGGGCCAACGTCCTGACTTTC
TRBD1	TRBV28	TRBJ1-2	CASSLTHRTGGYGYTF	TGTGCCAGCAGTTTGACGCACCGGACAGGGGGCTATGGCTACACCTTC
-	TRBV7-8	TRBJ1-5	CASSPISNQPQHF	TGTGCCAGCAGCCCCATTAGCAATCAGCCCCAGCATTTT
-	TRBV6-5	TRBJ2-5	CASSPSLAQETQYF	TGTGCCAGCAGTCCCTCCCTAGCACAAGAGACCCAGTACTTC
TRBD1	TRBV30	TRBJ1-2	CAWRTGEVIYLNYGYTF	TGTGCCTGGAGGACAGGGGAGGTAATCTACCTCAACTATGGCTACACCTTC
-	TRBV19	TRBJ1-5	CASSIEQVISNQPQHF	TGTGCCAGTAGTATAGAACAGGTCATTAGCAATCAGCCCCAGCATTTT
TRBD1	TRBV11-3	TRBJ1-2	CASSSDRANGYTF	TGTGCCAGCAGCTCGGACAGGGCGAACGGCTACACCTTC
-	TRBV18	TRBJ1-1	CASSPLYRIGRGLGDSTEAFF	TGTGCCAGCTCACCACTTTATCGGATAGGCAGGGGCCTAGGAGATAGCACTGAAGCTTTCTTT
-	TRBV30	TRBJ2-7	CAWSVGGGAYEQYF	TGTGCCTGGAGTGTAGGTGGAGGTGCCTACGAGCAGTACTTC
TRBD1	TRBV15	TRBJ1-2	CATSRETGGSYGYTF	TGTGCCACCAGCAGAGAAACAGGGGGTAGCTATGGCTACACCTTC
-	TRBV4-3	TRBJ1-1	CASSQDWVSKAFF	TGCGCCAGCAGCCAAGATTGGGTTTCTAAAGCTTTCTTT
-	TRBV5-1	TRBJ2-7	CASSLGGTAEQYF	TGCGCCAGCAGCTTGGGGGGCACTGCCGAGCAGTACTTC
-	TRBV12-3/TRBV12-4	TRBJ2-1	CASSFGGRNEQFF	TGTGCCAGCAGTTTTGGAGGGCGGAATGAGCAGTTCTTC
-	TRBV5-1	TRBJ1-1	CASSTGRMNTEAFF	TGCGCCAGCAGCACCGGACGGATGAACACTGAAGCTTTCTTT
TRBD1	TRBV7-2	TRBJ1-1	CASSLRPRTGNTEAFF	TGTGCCAGCAGCTTACGTCCCCGGACAGGCAACACTGAAGCTTTCTTT
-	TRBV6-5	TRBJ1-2	CASSYSPGGYGYTF	TGTGCCAGCAGTTACTCCCCAGGTGGCTATGGCTACACCTTC
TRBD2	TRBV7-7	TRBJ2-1	CASSMGLAGGIFSEQFF	TGTGCCAGCAGCATGGGACTAGCGGGGGGGATTTTTAGTGAGCAGTTCTTC
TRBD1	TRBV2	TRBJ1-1	CASTLPGTGDTEAFF	TGTGCCAGCACCCTTCCCGGGACAGGAGACACTGAAGCTTTCTTT
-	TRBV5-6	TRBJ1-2	CASSPRSAYGYTF	TGTGCCAGCAGCCCGAGGTCCGCCTATGGCTACACCTTC
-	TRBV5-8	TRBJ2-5	CASSFPTEQETQYF	TGTGCCAGCAGCTTCCCGACAGAACAAGAGACCCAGTACTTC
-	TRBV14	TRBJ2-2	CASSPTGNTGELFF	TGTGCCAGCAGCCCGACAGGGAACACCGGGGAGCTGTTTTTT
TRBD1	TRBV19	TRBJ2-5	CASTPGQGKQLEETQYF	TGTGCCAGTACCCCAGGACAGGGGAAACAACTGGAGGAGACCCAGTACTTC
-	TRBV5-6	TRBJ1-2	CASSLAPTANYGYTF	TGTGCCAGCAGCTTGGCGCCGACAGCTAACTATGGCTACACCTTC
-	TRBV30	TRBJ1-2	CAWSLERGNIYGYTF	TGTGCCTGGAGTCTCGAGCGGGGGAATATCTATGGCTACACCTTC
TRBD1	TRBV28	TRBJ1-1	CASSSPHRGMNTEAFF	TGTGCCAGCAGCAGCCCCCACAGGGGAATGAACACTGAAGCTTTCTTT
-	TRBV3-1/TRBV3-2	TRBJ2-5	CASSRQETQYF	TGTGCCAGCAGCCGACAAGAGACCCAGTACTTC
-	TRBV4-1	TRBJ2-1	CASSQVHMVEYNEQFF	TGCGCCAGCAGCCAGGTCCACATGGTTGAATACAATGAGCAGTTCTTC
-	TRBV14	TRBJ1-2	CASSQIGVTNYGYTF	TGTGCCAGCAGCCAAATAGGCGTAACTAACTATGGCTACACCTTC
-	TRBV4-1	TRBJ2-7	CASSQPGPSSYEQYF	TGCGCCAGCAGCCAACCTGGACCGAGCTCCTACGAGCAGTACTTC
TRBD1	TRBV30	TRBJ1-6	CAWSRDRVYSPLHF	TGTGCCTGGAGTAGGGACAGGGTGTATTCACCCCTCCACTTT
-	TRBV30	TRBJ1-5	CAWSLSNQPQHF	TGTGCCTGGAGTTTGAGCAATCAGCCCCAGCATTTT
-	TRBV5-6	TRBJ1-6	CASSWAPRSPLHF	TGTGCCAGCAGCTGGGCCCCGAGGTCACCCCTCCACTTT
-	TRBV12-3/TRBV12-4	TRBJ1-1	CASSFTENTEAFF	TGTGCCAGCAGTTTTACAGAAAACACTGAAGCTTTCTTT
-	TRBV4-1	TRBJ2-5	CASSPRDIVLETQYF	TGCGCCAGCAGCCCCCGGGACATAGTTCTGGAGACCCAGTACTTC
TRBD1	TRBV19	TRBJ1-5	CASSRQGDSNQPQHF	TGTGCCAGTAGTAGACAGGGAGATAGCAATCAGCCCCAGCATTTT
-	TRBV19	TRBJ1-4	CASSIGREAEKLFF	TGTGCCAGTAGTATAGGCCGGGAGGCAGAAAAACTGTTTTTT
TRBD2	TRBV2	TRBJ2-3	CASSRTLSVGLAGGPITDTQYF	TGTGCCAGCAGTCGGACCCTATCGGTTGGGCTAGCGGGGGGCCCAATCACAGATACGCAGTATTTT
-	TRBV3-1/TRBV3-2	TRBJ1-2	CASSQAGYGYTF	TGTGCCAGCAGCCAAGCAGGGTATGGCTACACCTTC
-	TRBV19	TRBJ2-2	CASSIGGYPPGELFF	TGTGCCAGTAGTATAGGGGGTTACCCCCCCGGGGAGCTGTTTTTT
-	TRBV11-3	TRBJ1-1	CASSLEGITEAFF	TGTGCCAGCAGCTTAGAAGGGATCACTGAAGCTTTCTTT
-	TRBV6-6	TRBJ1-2	CASSYSWQFGYTF	TGTGCCAGCAGTTACTCGTGGCAGTTTGGCTACACCTTC
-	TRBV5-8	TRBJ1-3	CASRSRNRASGNTIYF	TGTGCCAGCAGGTCGCGGAACAGGGCCTCTGGAAACACCATATATTTT
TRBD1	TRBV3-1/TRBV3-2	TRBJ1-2	CASSLGQGDTGGIYGYTF	TGTGCCAGCAGCCTGGGACAGGGGGACACGGGCGGAATCTATGGCTACACCTTC
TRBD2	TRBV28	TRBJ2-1	CASSLSSGVSSYNGQFF	TGTGCCAGCAGTTTATCTAGCGGGGTCAGCTCCTACAATGGGCAGTTCTTC